The 21 T cell receptor beta chains listed next were all sequenced from one sample in a study of blood T cell repertoires in COVID-19. Sequencing was performed with immunoSEQ multiplex PCR; in TCRdb, only in-frame clones are kept and a portion is missing. The sample has 150,000 to 200,000 clones; 85% to 90% are singletons. The sample comprised peripheral blood. The receptors shown here come from a young man with acute or convalescent COVID-19.

This clone was counted only a few times. The sample contains more than one DNA sequence encoding this CDR3. The chain combines TRBV5-6 with TRBJ2-2, with 8 nucleotides matching TRBD1. This CDR3 contains 15 residues. Germline V gene lookup returns CDR1 SGHDT and CDR2 YYEEEE. With 5 bases clipped from V and 4 bases from J, the junction kept 7 bases outside the gene matches. The chain's CDR3 is CASSLDRGRTGELFF. The DNA of the CDR3 is TGTGCCAGCAGTTTAGACAGGGGTCGCACCGGGGAGCTGTTTTTT.

The chain recombines TRBV10-1 with TRBJ2-1; 8 bases match TRBD2. The germline V gene has CDR1 WNHNN and CDR2 SYGVQD (reference sequence). The junction had 7 bases not matched to a gene; V was cut back by 8 bases and J by 4 bases. The CDR3 has 14 residues. CDR3 nucleotides: TGCGCCAGCCGTAGCGGGGAAGTATACAATGAGCAGTTCTTC. Translated, it gives CASRSGEVYNEQFF.

V gene TRBV7-9 combines with J gene TRBJ2-5; 12 nucleotides match TRBD2. In germline, CDR1 is SEHNR, CDR2 FQNEAQ (reference sequence). The CDR3 runs 18 residues. Trimming cost V 3 bases and J 0 bases; bases outside gene matches: 8. The CDR3 DNA reads as TGTGCCAGCAGCTTCATTATTACTAGCGGGGGGTACCAAGAGACCCAGTACTTC. This sequence encodes CASSFIITSGGYQETQYF.

The chain combines TRBV5-5 with TRBJ2-5; the D is unclear. This CDR3 has 15 residues. The V gene's germline CDR1 is SGHKS and CDR2 YYEKEE (reference sequence). V was trimmed by 2 bases and J by 4 bases, leaving 15 bases between them. CDR3 DNA: TGTGCCAGCAGCTTTTCAGGTCTAATGGGAGAGACCCAGTACTTC. It specifies CASSFSGLMGETQYF.

V gene TRBV6-1 combines with J gene TRBJ1-6; 7 positions match TRBD1. The CDR3 extends over 15 amino acids. Germline V gene data show CDR1 as MNHNS and CDR2 as SASEGT. V was pared by 2 bases and J by 5 bases, with 3 bases of the junction left unmatched. The CDR3 bases are TGTGCCAGCAGTGAACTACAGGGGCATAATTCACCCCTCCACTTT. Translation gives CASSELQGHNSPLHF.

The chain carries TRBV12-5 and TRBJ2-7; D ambiguous. The length of the CDR3 is 12 residues. V lost 6 bases and J 2 bases, leaving 8 bases between the germline ends. Germline values: CDR1 LGHNT, CDR2 FRNRAP. The DNA of the CDR3 is TGTGCTAGTGGCCCGAGCACCTACGAGCAGTACGTC. Translated: CASGPSTYEQYV.

The chain recombines TRBV6-5 with TRBJ1-5, with D hard to call. The CDR3 contains 13 residues. Germline-derived CDR1 and CDR2 are MNHEY and SVGAGI. V lost 4 bases, J lost 9 bases, and 13 bases lay in between. The CDR3 coding sequence is TGTGCCAGCAGTTCCCGGGAGTGGGGGCCCCAGCATTTT. Residues: CASSSREWGPQHF.

The rearrangement uses TRBV7-9 and TRBJ2-7, with 9 bases lining up with TRBD1. J was trimmed by 6 bases and V by 0 bases; bases with no gene match: 3. Per germline, CDR1 SEHNR and CDR2 FQNEAQ (reference sequence). The CDR3 is made up of 14 amino acids. The CDR3, as DNA: TGTGCCAGCAGCTTAGCGGGGGGACAGGGCGAGCAGTACTTC. Translation: CASSLAGGQGEQYF. Full variable domain (outside the CDR3, taken from reference TRBV7-9 and TRBJ2-7): DTGVSQNPRHKITKRGQNVTFRCDPISEHNRLYWYRQTLGQGPEFLTYFQNEAQLEKSRLLSDRFSAERPKGSFSTLEIQRTEQGDSAMYLCASSLAGGQGEQYFGPGTRLTVT.

This sequence joins TRBV11-3 and TRBJ2-2; maybe TRBD1 (6 bases). The CDR3 is 15 amino acids. The germline V gene encodes CDR1 SGHNT and CDR2 YENEEA. Trimming took 3 bases from V and 7 from J, leaving 15 bases between them. CDR3: CASSFTGLGVGELFF. The CDR3 DNA reads TGTGCCAGCAGCTTTACAGGGTTGGGAGTCGGGGAGCTGTTTTTT.

The chain uses TRBV2 and TRBJ2-1, with 10 bases matching TRBD2. Germline CDR1 is SNHLY and CDR2 is FYNNEI. V was clipped by 1 base and J by 3 bases; unmatched bases: 15. This CDR3 is 20 amino acids long. The CDR3 here is CASSEGVSGGPTRIYNEQFF. CDR3 DNA: TGTGCCAGCAGTGAAGGGGTTAGCGGGGGGCCAACTCGAATCTACAATGAGCAGTTCTTC.

This chain joins TRBV25-1 and TRBJ2-3; TRBD1 is a possible D gene (6 bases). V lost 2 bases to trimming and J lost 2 bases, with 11 bases between them. The CDR3 runs to 15 residues. Looked up from germline, CDR1 is MGHDK and CDR2 is SYGVNS. Here the CDR3 DNA reads TGTGCCAGCAGTGAAAACAGGGTCCCCACAGATACGCAGTATTTT. Its protein is CASSENRVPTDTQYF.

This rearrangement joins TRBV13 to TRBJ1-2; 8 positions match TRBD1. The CDR3 spans 14 residues. The V segment lost 2 bases and the J segment 8 bases; nucleotides outside the gene matches: 7. CDR1 is PRHDT and CDR2 is FYEKMQ in the germline V gene (reference sequence). CDR3 nucleotide sequence: TGTGCCAGCAGCTTATCAGGGGGCGCGACCGGCTACACCTTC. Its protein is CASSLSGGATGYTF.

The chain has TRBV15 and TRBJ2-5; TRBD2 might be the D (6 bases). Germline V gene lookup returns CDR1 LNHNV and CDR2 YYDKDF (reference sequence). Trimming took 5 bases from V and 3 from J, leaving 16 bases between them. This CDR3 region has 15 residues. CDR3 in amino acids: CATSSSRGNEETQYF. The CDR3 DNA reads TGTGCCACCAGCTCTTCACGGGGGAATGAAGAGACCCAGTACTTC.

V and J are TRBV5-1 and TRBJ2-7, with TRBD1 matching over 8 bases. The CDR3 runs 16 residues. Germline CDR1 SGHRS, CDR2 YFSETQ. V lost 0 bases and J lost 0; bases outside the gene matches: 5. The CDR3 DNA reads as TGCGCCAGCAGCTTGGGGGACAGGCAGAGCTCCTACGAGCAGTACTTC. Translating gives CASSLGDRQSSYEQYF.

This clone was detected only a few times. The rearrangement joins TRBV4-2 to TRBJ1-4; D is undetermined. Germline V gene data show CDR1 as LGHNA and CDR2 as YNFKEQ. Between the trimmed V and J ends, which lost 1 base and 8 bases, there was a span of 11 bases. The CDR3 consists of 14 residues. The CDR3 is CASSQVGGGEKLFF. Here the CDR3 DNA reads TGTGCCAGCAGCCAAGTTGGAGGAGGGGAAAAACTGTTTTTT.

The chain combines TRBV5-1 with TRBJ1-5, with 11 nucleotides matching TRBD1. Germline V gives CDR1 SGHRS, CDR2 YFSETQ. This CDR3 has 14 amino acids. Germline trimming cut 4 bases from V and 5 bases from J; bases unmatched to any gene: 2. The CDR3 protein is CASSRTGGDQPQHF. In DNA form, the CDR3 reads TGCGCCAGCAGCCGGACAGGGGGCGATCAGCCCCAGCATTTT.

The rearrangement links TRBV18 to TRBJ2-7; the D is unclear. Germline V gives CDR1 KGHSH, CDR2 LQKENI. The CDR3 runs to 13 residues. Trimming took 5 bases from V and 3 from J, leaving 11 bases between them. CDR3 nucleotides: TGTGCCAGCTCATTTGGAGTCGGCTACGAGCAGTACGTC. Translating gives CASSFGVGYEQYV.

The J gene is TRBJ1-1, the V gene TRBV19, with 10 bases identical to TRBD1. The CDR3 loop spans 15 amino acids. CDR1 LNHDA and CDR2 SQIVND come from the germline V gene (reference sequence). J gave up 7 bases and V 8 bases, and 13 bases lay outside the gene matches. CDR3: CASLRDRGVSDEAFF. DNA of the CDR3: TGTGCCAGTCTCAGGGACAGGGGAGTCTCAGATGAAGCTTTCTTT.

This chain uses TRBV2 with TRBJ1-5; 9 nucleotides agree with TRBD1. With 6 bases clipped from V and 3 bases from J, the junction kept 6 bases outside the gene matches. The CDR3 runs 15 residues. The germline V gene has CDR1 SNHLY and CDR2 FYNNEI. The CDR3 spells CASRPGQGINQPQHF. The CDR3 nucleotides read TGTGCCAGCAGGCCGGGACAGGGCATCAATCAGCCCCAGCATTTT.

The chain links TRBV2 to TRBJ1-6, with 10 nucleotides matching TRBD1. With 6 bases clipped from V and 2 bases from J, the junction kept 4 bases outside the gene matches. Germline loops: CDR1 SNHLY, CDR2 FYNNEI. This CDR3 is 16 amino acids long. The DNA for the CDR3 is TGTGCCAGCAGCGGGGGACAGGGGACCTATAATTCACCCCTCCACTTT. It is translated as CASSGGQGTYNSPLHF.

This clone was detected ten times or more. The chain carries TRBV5-1 and TRBJ1-3, with D perhaps TRBD1 (6 bases). From germline, CDR1 is SGHRS and CDR2 YFSETQ. The CDR3 runs to 16 residues. Between the trimmed V and J ends, which lost 1 base and 4 bases, there was a span of 15 bases. CDR3 DNA sequence: TGCGCCAGCAGCTTGACCCCAGGACAGCCAGGAAACACCATATATTTT. Its protein product is CASSLTPGQPGNTIYF.